This T cell receptor beta chain stems from a study of OX40 agonist ivuxolimab in advanced cancers. The CDR3 has 13 amino acids. The V end lost 4 bases, the J end lost 5 bases, and 11 bases lay between the germline ends. Germline V gene sequence: CDR1 LNHDA, CDR2 SQIVND (reference sequence). TCRdb's table, derived via immunoSEQ multiplex PCR, lists solely in-frame clones and lacks some. The sample records 75,000 to 80,000 clones, 80% to 90% being singletons. The sample here was CD4+ or CD8+ T cells sorted from blood, taken in a trial of the OX40 agonist ivuxolimab. This sequence originates from an adult with an advanced solid tumor such as melanoma, head and neck, liver or kidney cancer. V and J are TRBV19 and TRBJ1-1, with no clear D. In DNA form, the CDR3 reads TGTGCCAGTAGTAAATGGGTGGAGACTGAAGCTTTCTTT. As protein: CASSKWVETEAFF.